Listed here are 5 T cell receptor beta chains from one sample, sequenced in a study of spatial heterogeneity in lung cancer. The study, taken as a whole, reports: One measure, the expanded intratumoral alpha and beta TCR count, tracked tumor mutation counts.

A single record per CDR3 protein comes from TCRdb applying MiXCR to the 5' RACE reads. The sample records about 27,000 distinct CDR3 sequences, around 7% being singletons. Time point specified: sample taken at primary tumor resection. These TCRs' antigens remain unknown. The sequences come from lung tumor tissue, collected at surgery. All receptors derive from a male donor with early-stage non-small cell lung cancer.

The sample holds many counts of this clonotype. The chain is built from TRBV7-9 and TRBJ2-3; D unresolved. CDR1 is SEHNR and CDR2 is FQNEAQ in the germline V gene (reference sequence). V shed 6 bases and J shed 0 bases, with 10 bases lying between them. This CDR3 region has 14 residues. The CDR3 nucleotides are TGTGCCAGCAGTCTCGGGTCTAGCACAGATACGCAGTATTTT. It encodes CASSLGSSTDTQYF.

This clonotype was counted many times. The V call is TRBV7-2, the J call TRBJ2-2; D ambiguous. Trimming cost V 2 bases and J 4 bases, with 11 bases left between them. Germline-derived CDR1 and CDR2 are SGHTA and FQGNSA. The CDR3 consists of 15 residues. The DNA of the CDR3 is TGTGCCAGCAGCTTATTAACGGGTTTCACCGGGGAGCTGTTTTTT. Its protein product is CASSLLTGFTGELFF.

The chain combines TRBV27 with TRBJ2-2; tentatively, D is TRBD1 (6 bases). The CDR3 spans 19 residues. Looked up from germline, CDR1 is MNHEY and CDR2 is SMNVEV (reference sequence). V lost 1 base, J lost 3 bases, and 21 bases lay in between. The CDR3 nucleotides read TGTGCCAGCAGTTTATTCGGTTTTAGGGGCAGGGGCGACACCGGGGAGCTGTTTTTT. Encoded protein: CASSLFGFRGRGDTGELFF.

The sample holds many counts of this clonotype. This chain uses TRBV6-6 with TRBJ1-3; 7 bases line up with TRBD1. CDR1 and CDR2 (germline): MNHNY, SVGAGI (reference sequence). Losses at the gene ends were 4 bases for V and 5 bases for J; bases not matched to a gene: 5. This CDR3 has 14 residues. The CDR3 spells CASSSGTARNTIYF. The CDR3 DNA is TGTGCCAGCAGTTCCGGGACAGCCCGAAACACCATATATTTT.

This clonotype turned up a few times. The chain links TRBV20-1 to TRBJ2-5; a possible D gene is TRBD2 (5 bases). In germline, CDR1 is DFQATT, CDR2 SNEGSKA (reference sequence). V was clipped by 4 bases and J by 3 bases, with 12 bases between them. This CDR3 has 13 amino acids. CDR3 sequence (DNA): TGCAGTGCTACCTTAGGAGCGGAAGAGACCCAGTACTTC. Translating it yields CSATLGAEETQYF.